Given below is one T cell receptor (beta chain) in context. Antigen: not known. The data belong to a study of shared clonotypes between healthy human individuals. Overall study context: Donor composition was a couple of women and three men, aged 18 to 49.

Into CD45RA+ naive and CD45RA-negative memory subsets, the CD4+ cells were split. Clones were sequenced by immunoSEQ multiplex PCR, and TCRdb holds only the in-frame ones, with some missing. This table has about 1 million clones, about 77% appearing once. Study observations and caveats: Naive subsets, compared against memory subsets, generally had larger estimated richness values.

CDR3 length: 14 amino acids. V was pared by 6 bases and J by 6 bases, with 14 bases between. Germline lookup yields CDR1 MNHNY and CDR2 SVGAGI (reference sequence). Source material: memory CD4+ T cells sorted from blood. Subset specified: CD45RA-negative fraction. The TCR originated in a young man in good health. The J gene is TRBJ1-4, the V gene TRBV6-6; a weak D match, TRBD1 (6 bases). The CDR3 region is CASSYRDNYEKLFF. The CDR3 DNA sequence: TGTGCCAGCAGCTACCGGGACAATTATGAAAAACTGTTTTTT.